This TCR beta chain was sequenced during a study of cytomegalovirus exposure and HLA in healthy donors. The CDR3 loop spans 14 amino acids. The V and J ends lost 3 bases and 4 bases, in that order; junction bases with no gene match: 0. CDR1 and CDR2 from the germline V gene are SEHNR and FQNEAQ (reference sequence). The study ran its PCR with 60 Vbeta and 13 Jbeta primers. The table came from immunoSEQ multiplex PCR; TCRdb's copy has only in-frame clones and leaves some out. This table holds about 140,000 clones, about 80% found once. This chain connects TRBV7-9 to TRBJ1-4; 9 bases agree with TRBD1. The receptor was derived from a woman aged 40 to 55 in good health and CMV-seronegative. The sequenced sample was PBMCs. CDR3 loop: CASSLGQGNEKLFF. The CDR3, as DNA: TGTGCCAGCAGCTTGGGACAGGGTAATGAAAAACTGTTTTTT. Filled out from reference TRBV7-9 and TRBJ1-4, the complete variable domain reads DTGVSQNPRHKITKRGQNVTFRCDPISEHNRLYWYRQTLGQGPEFLTYFQNEAQLEKSRLLSDRFSAERPKGSFSTLEIQRTEQGDSAMYLCASSLGQGNEKLFFGSGTQLSVL.